Included here is one T cell receptor beta chain sequence, with context. Germline trimming cut 4 bases from V and 7 bases from J; bases unmatched to any gene: 11. The CDR3 runs to 15 residues. CDR1 and CDR2 from the germline V gene are SGHNT and YYREEE (reference sequence). The table came from immunoSEQ multiplex PCR; TCRdb's copy has only in-frame clones and leaves some out. The data show over a million clones, more than 95% seen once. The sample is drawn from a study of shared clonotypes between healthy human individuals. Sequenced material: naive CD4+ T cells sorted from blood. The subset is: CD45RA+ positively selected. This clonotype was obtained from a young man in good health. The genes are TRBV5-4 and TRBJ2-1; 7 bases agree with TRBD2. The chain's CDR3 is CASSPQLREFNEQFF. DNA for the CDR3: TGTGCCAGCAGCCCCCAGCTGCGGGAGTTTAATGAGCAGTTCTTC.